Following are 10 T cell receptor beta chains from one sample sequenced in a study of OX40 agonist ivuxolimab in advanced cancers. Measured with immunoSEQ multiplex PCR; TCRdb has only the in-frame clones, and not every one. The data show 50,000 to 65,000 clones, 70% to 90% seen once. Sequencing was performed on CD4+ or CD8+ T cells sorted from blood, taken in a trial of the OX40 agonist ivuxolimab. Receptors originate from an adult with an advanced solid tumor such as melanoma, head and neck, liver or kidney cancer.

This chain joins TRBV6-6 and TRBJ1-2; D uncertain. V lost 6 bases and J 4 bases, leaving 9 bases between the germline ends. The CDR3 totals 12 residues. The germline V gene has CDR1 MNHNY and CDR2 SVGAGI (reference sequence). The CDR3 DNA sequence: TGTGCCAGCAGACCGGTGGGCTATGGCTACACCTTC. Protein product: CASRPVGYGYTF.

About this clone: Other nucleotide sequences in the sample specify the same CDR3. The rearrangement uses TRBV4-1 and TRBJ2-1, with TRBD2 matching over 7 bases. With 3 bases clipped from V and 10 bases from J, the junction kept 3 bases outside the gene matches. This CDR3 contains 12 residues. Germline V CDR1 and CDR2: MGHRA, YSYEKL. The CDR3 bases are TGCGCCAGCAGCCATTCTAGCGGCGAGCAGTTCTTC. Protein: CASSHSSGEQFF.

This chain uses TRBV30 with TRBJ1-6; D call uncertain. Trimming stripped 2 bases from V and 0 bases from J, with 5 bases between. The germline CDR1 and CDR2 sequences are GTSNPN and SVGIG (reference sequence). The CDR3 extends over 14 amino acids. The chain's CDR3 is CAWSLSSYNSPLHF. The CDR3 DNA reads as TGTGCCTGGAGTTTGAGCTCCTATAATTCACCCCTCCACTTT.

The genes are TRBV13 and TRBJ1-1; tentative D call: TRBD1 (6 bases). Germline V gene sequence: CDR1 PRHDT, CDR2 FYEKMQ (reference sequence). V lost 4 bases and J 5 bases, leaving 11 bases between the germline ends. The CDR3 is 13 amino acids. Written as DNA, the CDR3 is TGTGCCAGCAGCTCGGGGGGGCGTACTGAAGCTTTCTTT. Protein product: CASSSGGRTEAFF. The variable domain in full, with the rest retrieved from reference TRBV13 and TRBJ1-1, is AAGVIQSPRHLIKEKRETATLKCYPIPRHDTVYWYQQGPGQDPQFLISFYEKMQSDKGSIPDRFSAQQFSDYHSELNMSSLELGDSALYFCASSSGGRTEAFFGQGTRLTVV.

The chain joins TRBV2 to TRBJ2-5; no firm D call. The J call may be incorrect, as the DNA end agrees better with TRBJ2-7. Germline CDR1 SNHLY, CDR2 FYNNEI. The CDR3 has 11 amino acids. The CDR3 is CASSYVHEQYF. Here the CDR3 DNA reads TGTGCCAGCTCTTATGTCCACGAGCAGTACTTC.

In regard to this clone: Germline is not matched at one junction end, which may reflect a read error. Other DNA sequences in the sample encode the same CDR3. The chain links TRBV6-1 to TRBJ1-1, with TRBD1 matching over 9 bases. CDR1 and CDR2 from the germline V gene are MNHNS and SASEGT. The CDR3 sequence is 14 residues long. CDR3 amino acids: CASGDRGRNTEAFF. The CDR3 DNA is TGTGCCAGCGGTGACAGGGGGAGGAACACTGAAGCTTTCTTT.

This clone was observed a single time. The chain employs TRBV30 and TRBJ2-3, with D tentatively TRBD1 or TRBD2 (5 bases each). V lost 2 bases and J lost 2, with 17 bases in between. CDR1 GTSNPN and CDR2 SVGIG come from the germline V gene (reference sequence). This CDR3 contains 16 residues. The CDR3 loop is CAWSSRMSGHTDTQYF. CDR3 DNA sequence: TGTGCCTGGAGTTCCCGTATGAGCGGACACACAGATACGCAGTATTTT. The full variable domain, its missing parts supplied by reference TRBV30 and TRBJ2-3, is SQTIHQWPATLVQPVGSPLSLECTVEGTSNPNLYWYRQAAGRGLQLLFYSVGIGQISSEVPQNLSASRPQDRQFILSSKKLLLSDSGFYLCAWSSRMSGHTDTQYFGPGTRLTVL.

The chain has TRBV4-1 and TRBJ2-3; 10 nucleotides agree with TRBD1. With V trimmed by 1 base and J by 5 bases, 3 bases remained unmatched. The CDR3 length is 15 residues. The germline V gene has CDR1 MGHRA and CDR2 YSYEKL. In DNA, the CDR3 is TGCGCCAGCAGCCAAGTTGGGACAGGGGTAGATACGCAGTATTTT. Its protein is CASSQVGTGVDTQYF.

This clone was found a few times. This chain uses TRBV10-3 with TRBJ1-1; 8 positions match TRBD1. The CDR3 is made up of 13 amino acids. J lost 4 bases, V lost 7 bases, and 5 bases had no gene match. Germline lookup yields CDR1 ENHRY and CDR2 SYGVKD. Here the CDR3 reads CAITPGTGTEAFF. The CDR3 bases are TGTGCCATCACCCCTGGGACAGGCACTGAAGCTTTCTTT.

This chain connects TRBV5-1 to TRBJ2-2; D unclear. There are 14 residues in the CDR3. Trimming left V 7 bases short and J 5 bases short, with 15 bases between. CDR1 is SGHRS, CDR2 YFSETQ, per germline. The DNA of the CDR3 is TGCGCCAGCGTAGGGCTTGAGAATACCGGGGAGCTGTTTTTT. Encoded protein: CASVGLENTGELFF.